The T cell receptor beta chain under discussion was sequenced for a study of radiotherapy plus CTLA-4 blockade in lung cancer. About the research overall: Among patients, roughly 18% showed objective responses, and 31% had disease control. Study conclusions and caveats: Expansion of tumor-derived TCR clones was observed in blood after radiotherapy plus ipilimumab.

Chemo-refractory metastatic non-small-cell lung cancer patients received focal radiation with ipilimumab CTLA-4 blockade. V gave up 4 bases and J gave up 2 bases, with 9 bases separating them. CDR3 length equals 14 residues. The germline CDR1 and CDR2 sequences are SGHRS and YFSETQ. Method: immunoSEQ multiplex PCR; TCRdb's copy keeps in-frame clones and lacks some. The sample gives 100,000 or so clones, approximately 78% of which show up once; about 25% is in the top ten. With respect to this clone: Its antigen is not known.

V and J are TRBV5-1 and TRBJ2-2, with D maybe TRBD2 (5 bases). The clonotype originates from a human donor with non-small cell lung cancer that progressed on radiotherapy plus ipilimumab. The specimen comprised peripheral blood, sampled from a patient treated with radiotherapy plus ipilimumab. The CDR3 sequence: CASSGEGNTGELFF. The CDR3 coding sequence is TGCGCCAGCAGCGGCGAGGGAAACACCGGGGAGCTGTTTTTT.